The 32 T cell receptor beta chains presented below share a single source sample, sequenced in a study of shared clonotypes between healthy human individuals. This table comes from immunoSEQ multiplex PCR, and its TCRdb copy is limited to in-frame clones, with some not included. The sample consists of some 510,000 clones, around 79% of them appearing once. Sequences were obtained from PBMCs. Receptors originate from a woman aged 40 to 49 in good health. Some clones in this sample may be carry-over from other donors' samples.

The chain employs TRBV2 and TRBJ2-3; D unclear. The germline CDR1 and CDR2 sequences are SNHLY and FYNNEI. The CDR3 runs to 13 residues. The V end was cut by 8 bases, the J end by 5 bases, with 14 bases between. CDR3 protein: CASLRSAGDTQYF. The DNA of the CDR3 is TGTGCCAGCCTGCGGAGTGCAGGAGATACGCAGTATTTT.

V gene TRBV2 combines with J gene TRBJ1-2; TRBD1 aligns across 7 bases. J gave up 4 bases and V 7 bases, and 3 bases lay outside the gene matches. This CDR3 has 12 residues. Germline V gene sequence: CDR1 SNHLY, CDR2 FYNNEI. This CDR3 reads CASTYRGYGYTF. The DNA for the CDR3 is TGTGCCAGCACGTACAGGGGCTATGGCTACACCTTC.

The chain couples TRBV7-2 to TRBJ2-5; 12 nucleotides match TRBD2. With V trimmed by 5 bases and J by 6 bases, 4 bases remained unmatched. The CDR3 sequence is 14 residues long. The germline gives CDR1 SGHTA, CDR2 FQGNSA. CDR3: CASSPGLAGKTQYF. The CDR3 DNA reads as TGTGCCAGCAGCCCGGGACTAGCGGGCAAGACCCAGTACTTC.

This clone was detected only a few times. This chain connects TRBV9 to TRBJ2-7; 8 bases are shared with TRBD2. CDR3 size: 16 residues. Germline loops: CDR1 SGDLS, CDR2 YYNGEE. Trimming cost V 0 bases and J 2 bases; bases outside gene matches: 7. CDR3 sequence: CASSVAGLAGPYEQYF. Written as DNA, the CDR3 is TGTGCCAGCAGCGTAGCGGGTCTAGCGGGCCCCTACGAGCAGTACTTC.

This clone was seen a handful of times. The genes are TRBV27 and TRBJ2-7; the match to TRBD2 covers 8 bases. J gave up 0 bases and V 4 bases, and 5 bases lay outside the gene matches. This CDR3 is built from 15 residues. The germline CDR1 and CDR2 sequences are MNHEY and SMNVEV (reference sequence). The CDR3 spells CASSSALAASYEQYF. The CDR3 region has the DNA TGTGCCAGCAGTTCCGCACTAGCGGCCTCCTACGAGCAGTACTTC.

V gene TRBV4-1 combines with J gene TRBJ2-3, with D uncertain. CDR3 length: 15 residues. Per germline, CDR1 MGHRA and CDR2 YSYEKL. Trimming cost V 7 bases and J 1 base, with 15 bases left between them. The chain's CDR3 is CASNIPGGGTDTQYF. CDR3 DNA: TGCGCCAGCAACATCCCTGGTGGGGGCACAGATACGCAGTATTTT.

This chain connects TRBV4-2 to TRBJ2-5; 9 nucleotides line up with TRBD2. Per the germline V gene, CDR1 is LGHNA and CDR2 is YNFKEQ. The CDR3 has 16 residues. The trim removed 5 bases at V and 5 bases at J, leaving 12 bases unmatched. The CDR3 DNA follows: TGTGCCAGCAGCAAGGGACCCGGGACTAGCTTGGAGACCCAGTACTTC. Translating gives CASSKGPGTSLETQYF.

As to this clone: Other DNA sequences within the sample encode an identical CDR3. The rearrangement joins TRBV30 to TRBJ1-3; D not certain. The V and J ends lost 3 bases and 0 bases respectively, with 0 bases between them. The CDR3 extends over 11 amino acids. Per the germline V gene, CDR1 is GTSNPN and CDR2 is SVGIG (reference sequence). The CDR3 coding sequence is TGTGCCTGGAGCTCTGGAAACACCATATATTTT. It encodes CAWSSGNTIYF.

This chain joins TRBV5-4 and TRBJ1-2; the match to TRBD1 covers 7 bases. Germline V gene data show CDR1 as SGHNT and CDR2 as YYREEE (reference sequence). This CDR3 is 14 amino acids long. V shed 3 bases, J shed 3 bases, and the junction held 5 bases outside the gene matches. The CDR3 spells CASSSGQPDYGYTF. CDR3 DNA: TGTGCCAGCAGCTCGGGACAGCCGGACTATGGCTACACCTTC.

This clone was observed once. The chain has TRBV29-1 and TRBJ2-7, with TRBD2 as a possible D gene (6 bases). The V gene lost 6 bases and the J gene lost 3 bases, with 9 bases spanning the gap. CDR1 and CDR2 (germline): SQVTM, ANQGSEA. There are 11 residues in the CDR3. The CDR3 sequence is CSVEGLYEQYF. The CDR3 coding sequence is TGCAGCGTCGAGGGACTCTACGAGCAGTACTTC.

This clone came up once. This chain uses TRBV30 with TRBJ2-3; 7 bases are a match to TRBD1. Germline CDR1 reads GTSNPN; CDR2 reads SVGIG (reference sequence). With V trimmed by 5 bases and J by 5 bases, 4 bases remained unmatched. This CDR3 is built from 12 residues. The CDR3 region is CAWPRQGDTQYF. The CDR3 bases are TGTGCCTGGCCCCGACAGGGAGATACGCAGTATTTT.

The gene calls are TRBV19 and TRBJ2-7; D perhaps matches TRBD1 (6 bases). The CDR3 sequence is 12 residues long. Germline V gene data show CDR1 as LNHDA and CDR2 as SQIVND (reference sequence). The CDR3 sequence is CARRDTSYEQYF. The DNA for the CDR3 is TGTGCGCGCAGGGACACTTCCTACGAGCAGTACTTC.

Worth noting for this clone: The junction differs from germline at one of its ends, possibly a read error. This chain connects TRBV27 to TRBJ2-7; 13 bases match TRBD2. The CDR3 contains 17 residues. Germline V gives CDR1 MNHEY, CDR2 SMNVEV (reference sequence). CDR3 coding DNA: TGTGCCAGCAGTCCTACGGGACTAGCGGGAATCTCCCACGAGCAGTACTTC. It encodes CASSPTGLAGISHEQYF.

The chain joins TRBV5-5 to TRBJ2-7, with D perhaps TRBD1 (5 bases). The CDR3 contains 15 residues. CDR1 is SGHKS, CDR2 YYEKEE, per germline (reference sequence). V dropped 6 bases and J dropped 3 bases, with 19 bases sitting between them. The CDR3 protein is CASTLGHPDNYEQYF. Written as DNA, the CDR3 is TGTGCCAGCACCTTAGGACACCCAGATAACTACGAGCAGTACTTC.

A few counts support this clone. The chain uses TRBV28 and TRBJ2-7; 10 bases match TRBD2. This CDR3 comprises 16 residues. The ends lost 6 bases at V and 2 bases at J; junction bases unmatched: 10. Looked up from germline, CDR1 is MDHEN and CDR2 is SYDVKM. The CDR3 loop is CASSRTRGLATYEQYF. Written as DNA, the CDR3 is TGTGCCAGCAGCCGTACCCGGGGACTAGCGACCTACGAGCAGTACTTC.

A remark on this clone: This sample also contains other DNA sequences that code for the same CDR3. The chain couples TRBV28 to TRBJ1-2, with D hard to call. Germline V gene sequence: CDR1 MDHEN, CDR2 SYDVKM. V was clipped by 5 bases and J by 5 bases, with 9 bases between them. The CDR3 covers 12 residues. Here the CDR3 DNA reads TGTGCCAGCAGTCTGAGCGGTTATGGCTACACCTTC. Translation: CASSLSGYGYTF.

The chain employs TRBV10-1 and TRBJ2-5; D unclear. Germline V CDR1 and CDR2: WNHNN, SYGVQD (reference sequence). The CDR3 is made up of 15 amino acids. Trimming removed 0 bases from V and 1 base from J, with 9 bases in between. CDR3 in amino acids: CASSESGSIQETQYF. The CDR3 DNA is TGCGCCAGCAGTGAGTCGGGGTCCATCCAAGAGACCCAGTACTTC.

The genes are TRBV28 and TRBJ2-7; D call uncertain. The V gene's germline CDR1 is MDHEN and CDR2 SYDVKM. This CDR3 contains 10 residues. V was pared by 6 bases and J by 3 bases, with 3 bases between. The CDR3 DNA sequence: TGTGCCAGCAGGCGCTACGAGCAGTACTTC. This encodes CASRRYEQYF.

The CDR3 protein is CASGRQGVYEQYF. For the CDR3, the DNA is TGTGCCAGTGGACGACAGGGGGTCTACGAGCAGTACTTC. The chain uses TRBV27 and TRBJ2-7, with TRBD1 matching over 9 bases. Trimming cost V 9 bases and J 3 bases; bases outside gene matches: 6. The germline gives CDR1 MNHEY, CDR2 SMNVEV (reference sequence). This CDR3 contains 13 residues.

J is TRBJ2-3 and V is TRBV27; D might be TRBD2 (6 bases). CDR1 and CDR2 (germline): MNHEY, SMNVEV (reference sequence). V was trimmed by 3 bases and J by 4 bases, leaving 11 bases between them. The CDR3 length is 14 residues. The CDR3 protein is CASSFWGESDTQYF. In nucleotides, the CDR3 is TGTGCCAGCAGTTTTTGGGGGGAGTCAGATACGCAGTATTTT.

This sequence joins TRBV6-6 and TRBJ2-1; D remains ambiguous. The V gene's germline CDR1 is MNHNY and CDR2 SVGAGI (reference sequence). The V gene lost 7 bases and the J gene lost 8 bases, with 12 bases spanning the gap. This CDR3 contains 12 residues. The CDR3 reads CASTIDLDEQFF. The CDR3 DNA reads TGTGCCAGCACCATCGACCTGGATGAGCAGTTCTTC.

The rearrangement links TRBV18 to TRBJ1-2, with D perhaps TRBD1 (5 bases). Germline lookup yields CDR1 KGHSH and CDR2 LQKENI. Deletions cut 3 bases from V and 8 bases from J, with 22 bases between. The CDR3 is 16 residues long. CDR3 residues: CASSPPGGVAASGYTF. For the CDR3, the DNA is TGTGCCAGCTCACCCCCTGGGGGGGTGGCGGCCTCCGGCTACACCTTC. The complete variable domain, with remaining parts taken from reference TRBV18 and TRBJ1-2, reads NAGVMQNPRHLVRRRGQEARLRCSPMKGHSHVYWYRQLPEEGLKFMVYLQKENIIDESGMPKERFSAEFPKEGPSILRIQQVVRGDSAAYFCASSPPGGVAASGYTFGSGTRLTVV.

The rearrangement joins TRBV6-5 to TRBJ2-7; 8 bases fit TRBD1. This CDR3 has 13 residues. J was trimmed by 6 bases and V by 6 bases; bases with no gene match: 7. CDR1 and CDR2 (germline): MNHEY, SVGAGI. The CDR3 sequence: CASSQGQVGEQYF. CDR3 nucleotides: TGTGCCAGCAGCCAGGGACAGGTGGGCGAGCAGTACTTC.

The V and J genes are TRBV28 and TRBJ2-7; D perhaps matches TRBD1 (6 bases). Per germline, CDR1 MDHEN and CDR2 SYDVKM. Trimming left V 5 bases short and J 4 bases short, with 15 bases between. The length of the CDR3 is 14 residues. CDR3 protein: CASSPTDRSYEQYF. The CDR3 nucleotides are TGTGCCAGCAGTCCAACCGACAGGTCATACGAGCAGTACTTC.

The chain carries TRBV18 and TRBJ1-1; 7 positions match TRBD1. This CDR3 is built from 15 residues. Germline V gene data show CDR1 as KGHSH and CDR2 as LQKENI. V gave up 2 bases and J gave up 0 bases; unmatched junction bases: 3. The CDR3 loop reads CASSPSQGLNTEAFF. CDR3 bases: TGTGCCAGCTCACCATCACAGGGGTTGAACACTGAAGCTTTCTTT. The variable domain in full, with the rest retrieved from reference TRBV18 and TRBJ1-1, is NAGVMQNPRHLVRRRGQEARLRCSPMKGHSHVYWYRQLPEEGLKFMVYLQKENIIDESGMPKERFSAEFPKEGPSILRIQQVVRGDSAAYFCASSPSQGLNTEAFFGQGTRLTVV.

This sequence joins TRBV28 and TRBJ2-1; no reliable D call. Germline V gene sequence: CDR1 MDHEN, CDR2 SYDVKM. There are 12 residues in the CDR3. V was trimmed by 6 bases and J by 10 bases, leaving 13 bases between them. The CDR3 loop is CASSPSELEQFF. DNA for the CDR3: TGTGCCAGCAGCCCATCCGAGCTAGAGCAGTTCTTC.

The rearrangement uses TRBV7-6 and TRBJ2-3; D might be TRBD1 (6 bases). The CDR3 runs to 14 residues. Germline V lookup: CDR1 SGHVS, CDR2 FNYEAQ. Trimming took 4 bases from V and 3 from J, leaving 11 bases between them. The CDR3 DNA is TGTGCCAGCAGCTCCTGGGGGCCTACAGATACGCAGTATTTT. Protein product: CASSSWGPTDTQYF.

The rearrangement uses TRBV10-2 and TRBJ1-5; D gene uncertain. Germline CDR1 reads WSHSY; CDR2 reads SAAADI. This CDR3 is built from 16 residues. Trimming took off 0 bases at V and 3 bases at J, with 12 bases between the two ends. The CDR3 is CASSESTGFPNQPQHF. DNA of the CDR3: TGCGCCAGCAGTGAGTCGACTGGGTTTCCCAATCAGCCCCAGCATTTT.

The V and J genes are TRBV4-1 and TRBJ1-5, with 7 bases identical to TRBD1. The CDR3 has 18 amino acids. V was clipped by 2 bases and J by 1 base; unmatched bases: 11. In germline, CDR1 is MGHRA, CDR2 YSYEKL. The CDR3 nucleotides are TGCGCCAGCAGCCAATATTTGATTGACAGGGTGAGCAATCAGCCCCAGCATTTT. Translation gives CASSQYLIDRVSNQPQHF.

The chain joins TRBV2 to TRBJ2-3, with TRBD1 matching over 8 bases. J was trimmed by 6 bases and V by 7 bases; bases with no gene match: 9. The germline V gene encodes CDR1 SNHLY and CDR2 FYNNEI. The length of the CDR3 is 14 residues. The CDR3 DNA reads as TGTGCCAGCACTATGGACAGGGCGACGGATACGCAGTATTTT. Translated: CASTMDRATDTQYF. Using reference TRBV2 and TRBJ2-3 for the parts outside the CDR3, the full variable domain is EPEVTQTPSHQVTQMGQEVILRCVPISNHLYFYWYRQILGQKVEFLVSFYNNEISEKSEIFDDQFSVERPDGSNFTLKIRSTKLEDSAMYFCASTMDRATDTQYFGPGTRLTVL.

There are a few counts of this clone. The chain is built from TRBV11-3 and TRBJ2-3; D gene unclear. Germline V gene sequence: CDR1 SGHNT, CDR2 YENEEA. The CDR3 is made up of 14 amino acids. Trimming shortened V by 4 bases and J by 4 bases, and 12 bases separated the two germline ends. The DNA of the CDR3 is TGTGCCAGCAGCTCCACAGTTTTTCCAGATACGCAGTATTTT. It encodes CASSSTVFPDTQYF. Full variable domain (outside the CDR3, taken from reference TRBV11-3 and TRBJ2-3): EAGVVQSPRYKIIEKKQPVAFWCNPISGHNTLYWYLQNLGQGPELLIRYENEEAVDDSQLPKDRFSAERLKGVDSTLKIQPAELGDSAVYLCASSSTVFPDTQYFGPGTRLTVL.

This chain uses TRBV7-6 with TRBJ2-1, with no clear D. Trimming stripped 1 base from V and 5 bases from J, with 12 bases between. Germline CDR1 reads SGHVS; CDR2 reads FNYEAQ. The CDR3 spans 15 residues. The CDR3 sequence: CASSLGPLPHNEQFF. The CDR3 nucleotides read TGTGCCAGCAGCTTAGGGCCCTTGCCCCACAATGAGCAGTTCTTC.